A single sample gave rise to the 4 T cell receptor beta chains below, sequenced in a study of blood T cell repertoires in COVID-19. Profiling relied on immunoSEQ multiplex PCR, and the TCRdb table lists in-frame clones only, not all of them. The sample carries roughly 60,000 clones, about 91% recorded once. What was sequenced was peripheral blood. These receptor sequences come from a middle-aged man with COVID-19, enrolled during active disease.

The V gene is TRBV5-1, the J gene TRBJ2-3; possibly TRBD2 for D (6 bases). V lost 1 base and J lost 6, with 12 bases in between. This CDR3 comprises 14 residues. Germline-derived CDR1 and CDR2 are SGHRS and YFSETQ. The CDR3 bases are TGCGCCAGCAGCTTGTTAGCGGAGAGGGATACGCAGTATTTT. Translation: CASSLLAERDTQYF.

V usage is TRBV9 and J usage is TRBJ2-2, with 8 bases aligning to TRBD2. Germline CDR1 SGDLS, CDR2 YYNGEE. This CDR3 spans 16 amino acids. V gave up 0 bases and J gave up 6 bases; unmatched junction bases: 7. The chain's CDR3 is CASSVGPREGPGELFF. CDR3 nucleotides: TGTGCCAGCAGCGTAGGACCCCGGGAGGGCCCCGGGGAGCTGTTTTTT.

The rearrangement uses TRBV9 and TRBJ2-5; 8 bases map to TRBD1. Losses at the gene ends were 0 bases for V and 5 bases for J; bases not matched to a gene: 6. The length of the CDR3 is 15 residues. Germline CDR1 and CDR2: SGDLS and YYNGEE. The CDR3 coding sequence is TGTGCCAGCAGCGTAGGCCAGGGGGCTGGGGAGACCCAGTACTTC. It translates to CASSVGQGAGETQYF.

The V gene is TRBV12-3 or TRBV12-4, the J gene TRBJ2-7; 10 bases map to TRBD2. The CDR3 contains 13 residues. The V and J ends lost 9 bases and 6 bases, in that order; junction bases with no gene match: 8. The CDR3 is CASRAGGPGEQYF. CDR3 DNA: TGTGCCAGTCGAGCGGGAGGGCCCGGCGAGCAGTACTTC.